Below, 30 T cell receptor beta chains from the same sample are listed, as sequenced in a study of cytomegalovirus exposure and HLA in healthy donors. The PCR made use of 60 Vbeta and 13 Jbeta primers. Repertoires were generated with immunoSEQ multiplex PCR, while TCRdb's copy carries only in-frame clones and drops some. The sample has 150,000 to 200,000 clones, roughly 73% seen once. The sequenced material came from PBMCs. These receptors all stem from a woman aged 40 to 49 in good health and CMV-seropositive.

The chain carries TRBV4-3 and TRBJ2-5; D is unresolved. The V end was cut by 0 bases, the J end by 3 bases, with 5 bases between. The germline gives CDR1 LGHNA, CDR2 YSLEER. This CDR3 is built from 13 residues. The DNA for the CDR3 is TGCGCCAGCAGCCAAGATATCGAAGAGACCCAGTACTTC. Its translation is CASSQDIEETQYF.

About this clone itself: The CDR3 ends on some other residue instead of the conserved phenylalanine or tryptophan, so this is likely a read error. The DNA is left out, because the CDR3 cannot be placed on it with certainty; the CDR3 is given as TCRdb lists it. V is TRBV15 and J is TRBJ2-3; no DNA check was done on the table's D call, TRBD2. Including both end residues, the CDR3 is 12 amino acids long. Germline V gene data show CDR1 as LNHNV and CDR2 as YYDKDF (reference sequence). The CDR3 region is CATSRTSGGISY.

The CDR3 DNA sequence: TGTGCCAGCAGTGCGGGTTACCAGGGTTCCACTGAAGCTTTCTTT. Encoded protein: CASSAGYQGSTEAFF. The chain employs TRBV2 and TRBJ1-1; D is possibly TRBD1 (5 bases). Trimming shortened V by 4 bases and J by 4 bases, and 16 bases separated the two germline ends. CDR3 length: 15 amino acids. Germline V gene data show CDR1 as SNHLY and CDR2 as FYNNEI.

This clone was counted only a few times. This CDR3 is CASSEKRLQGPYGYTF. CDR3 bases: TGTGCCAGCAGTGAGAAGAGACTACAGGGGCCTTATGGCTACACCTTC. The chain uses TRBV2 and TRBJ1-2; TRBD1 matches at 7 bases. The CDR3 consists of 16 residues. V shed 3 bases and J 5 bases; nucleotides not matched to a gene: 12. Germline assignment: CDR1 SNHLY and CDR2 FYNNEI.

V and J are TRBV27 and TRBJ1-1, with D possibly TRBD1 on 6 matching bases. This CDR3 region has 14 residues. Per germline, CDR1 MNHEY and CDR2 SMNVEV (reference sequence). With 6 bases removed from V and 5 bases from J, the gap between germline ends came to 16 bases. The DNA of the CDR3 is TGTGCCAGCAGCCCGGGGACAAGGAAGACTGAAGCTTTCTTT. Translation gives CASSPGTRKTEAFF.

V is TRBV7-2 and J is TRBJ2-7; 8 positions agree with TRBD2. The V gene end was trimmed by 2 bases and the J gene end by 0 bases; junction bases not matched to a gene: 12. Germline CDR1 reads SGHTA; CDR2 reads FQGNSA. The CDR3 runs 18 residues. The CDR3 sequence is CASSLMGLAGGSSYEQYF. In DNA form, the CDR3 reads TGTGCCAGCAGCTTAATGGGTCTAGCGGGCGGTAGCTCCTACGAGCAGTACTTC.

This CDR3 reads CASSVGTGGMETQYF. CDR3 DNA: TGTGCCAGCAGTGTTGGGACAGGGGGCATGGAGACCCAGTACTTC. The chain uses TRBV6-6 and TRBJ2-5; 12 positions match TRBD1. This CDR3 is built from 15 residues. CDR1 MNHNY and CDR2 SVGAGI come from the germline V gene (reference sequence). V lost 5 bases to trimming and J lost 5 bases; unmatched junction nucleotides: 6.

The chain links TRBV28 to TRBJ1-5; D uncertain. With 3 bases removed from V and 6 bases from J, the gap between germline ends came to 9 bases. Looked up from germline, CDR1 is MDHEN and CDR2 is SYDVKM. CDR3 size: 13 residues. The CDR3 region is CASSFAPPQPQHF. The CDR3 bases are TGTGCCAGCAGTTTCGCGCCCCCTCAGCCCCAGCATTTT.

The gene calls are TRBV9 and TRBJ1-4, with 8 bases lining up with TRBD1. Losses at the gene ends were 1 base for V and 5 bases for J; bases not matched to a gene: 4. Germline V gene data show CDR1 as SGDLS and CDR2 as YYNGEE. CDR3 length: 15 amino acids. The CDR3 reads CASSVSTGENEKLFF. The CDR3 DNA reads as TGTGCCAGCAGCGTATCGACAGGGGAGAATGAAAAACTGTTTTTT.

V and J are TRBV4-3 and TRBJ2-5; 11 bases fit TRBD2. The J call may be mistaken, given a closer DNA end match to TRBJ2-7. Looked up from germline, CDR1 is LGHNA and CDR2 is YSLEER. The CDR3 has 15 residues. The CDR3 region is CASSRVAGGLDEQYF. The CDR3, as DNA: TGCGCCAGCAGCCGAGTAGCGGGAGGGCTGGACGAGCAGTACTTC.

The CDR3 protein is CASSRGQGGTEQFF. For the CDR3, the DNA is TGTGCCAGTAGTCGAGGACAGGGAGGGACTGAGCAGTTCTTC. The chain uses TRBV19 and TRBJ2-1, with D tentatively TRBD1 (8 bases). V was shortened by 5 bases and J by 9 bases, with 17 bases between the two germline ends. This CDR3 has 14 residues. Per germline, CDR1 LNHDA and CDR2 SQIVND (reference sequence).

This chain joins TRBV6-5 and TRBJ2-1; 9 bases fit TRBD2. The CDR3 consists of 15 residues. The trim removed 2 bases at V and 7 bases at J, leaving 6 bases unmatched. The germline V gene has CDR1 MNHEY and CDR2 SVGAGI. The CDR3 bases are TGTGCCAGCAGTTACAACGGCGGGAGGGATAATGAGCAGTTCTTC. Translation: CASSYNGGRDNEQFF.

CDR3 in amino acids: CASKYQATNYGYTF. DNA for the CDR3: TGTGCCAGCAAATACCAGGCAACAAACTATGGCTACACCTTC. V is TRBV6-5 and J is TRBJ1-2; D not certain. The germline V and J ends were trimmed by 7 bases and 2 bases, with 14 bases remaining between them. CDR3 length equals 14 residues. From germline, CDR1 is MNHEY and CDR2 SVGAGI.

Worth noting for this clone: Other DNA sequences in this sample translate to the same CDR3. The V call is TRBV9, the J call TRBJ2-7; perhaps TRBD2 as D (6 bases). The CDR3 covers 15 residues. V lost 2 bases and J 4 bases, leaving 16 bases between the germline ends. Germline CDR1 SGDLS, CDR2 YYNGEE. The CDR3 loop is CASSVEDQGLYEQYF. The CDR3 DNA is TGTGCCAGCAGCGTGGAGGACCAGGGACTTTACGAGCAGTACTTC.

This CDR3 reads CASSLPGGSPLHF. CDR3 nucleotides: TGTGCCAGCAGTCTGCCGGGGGGTTCACCCCTCCACTTT. The gene calls are TRBV6-5 and TRBJ1-6; TRBD1 might be the D (5 bases). The CDR3 has 13 residues. V was shortened by 5 bases and J by 9 bases, with 11 bases between the two germline ends. Per germline, CDR1 MNHEY and CDR2 SVGAGI.

This chain uses TRBV28 with TRBJ1-1; 10 bases are a match to TRBD1. CDR3 length: 14 amino acids. V dropped 7 bases and J dropped 1; count of bases not matched to a gene: 3. Germline lookup yields CDR1 MDHEN and CDR2 SYDVKM. CDR3 amino acids: CASTRDRGNTEAFF. Written as DNA, the CDR3 is TGTGCCAGCACCCGGGACAGGGGGAACACTGAAGCTTTCTTT.

The chain recombines TRBV7-9 with TRBJ2-3, with 9 bases that match TRBD2. The CDR3 spans 16 residues. Per germline, CDR1 SEHNR and CDR2 FQNEAQ (reference sequence). V lost 2 bases, J lost 3 bases, and 6 bases stayed unmatched. CDR3 nucleotides: TGTGCCAGCAGCTTAAGGGCGGGGGGGAGAACAGATACGCAGTATTTT. Translating it yields CASSLRAGGRTDTQYF.

V usage is TRBV19 and J usage is TRBJ1-2; TRBD1 aligns across 9 bases. CDR1 is LNHDA, CDR2 SQIVND, per germline (reference sequence). This CDR3 region has 16 residues. V gave up 5 bases and J gave up 1 base; unmatched junction bases: 8. The CDR3 DNA sequence: TGTGCCAGTAGTGCACGACGGACAGGGGTTAACTATGGCTACACCTTC. Translating gives CASSARRTGVNYGYTF.

The rearrangement links TRBV5-1 to TRBJ1-1, with TRBD1 identical over 9 bases. The trim removed 1 base at V and 5 bases at J, leaving 9 bases unmatched. The CDR3 has 16 amino acids. In germline, CDR1 is SGHRS, CDR2 YFSETQ. The CDR3 DNA reads TGCGCCAGCAGCTTGAGGCCGGGACAGGGAGAAACTGAAGCTTTCTTT. Amino acids: CASSLRPGQGETEAFF.

As regards this clone: Other DNA sequences within the sample encode an identical CDR3. The J gene is TRBJ2-3, the V gene TRBV7-3, with TRBD2 matching 9 bases. The CDR3 sequence is 16 residues long. Germline V CDR1 and CDR2: SGHTA, FQGTGA. With V trimmed by 2 bases and J by 2 bases, 5 bases remained unmatched. CDR3 nucleotide sequence: TGTGCCAGCAGCTTACGAGCGGGAGGACCCACAGATACGCAGTATTTT. Its translation is CASSLRAGGPTDTQYF.

The V and J genes are TRBV5-1 and TRBJ2-7; 9 bases are a match to TRBD2. V dropped 4 bases and J dropped 4; count of bases not matched to a gene: 9. Germline-derived CDR1 and CDR2 are SGHRS and YFSETQ. The CDR3 sequence is 15 residues long. In DNA, the CDR3 is TGCGCCAGCAGCCCGACAATAGCGGGAGTGTACGAGCAGTACTTC. Translated: CASSPTIAGVYEQYF.

The table lists this clone with a count of one. This chain connects TRBV11-2 to TRBJ2-5; 7 bases fit TRBD2. The ends lost 3 bases at V and 2 bases at J; junction bases unmatched: 6. Germline-derived CDR1 and CDR2 are SGHAT and FQNNGV. CDR3 length: 15 amino acids. CDR3 sequence (DNA): TGTGCCAGCAGCTTTCGTGGGAGGGATCAAGAGACCCAGTACTTC. Translating gives CASSFRGRDQETQYF.

The chain recombines TRBV11-3 with TRBJ2-1; TRBD2 agrees at 8 bases. Germline V CDR1 and CDR2: SGHNT, YENEEA. After removal of 3 bases from V and 4 bases from J, the junction contained 8 bases not matched to a gene. The CDR3 spans 16 residues. CDR3 nucleotides: TGTGCCAGCAGCTTCCGATCGGGACTAGGATACAATGAGCAGTTCTTC. Translated: CASSFRSGLGYNEQFF. Supplemented by reference TRBV11-3 and TRBJ2-1, the full variable domain reads EAGVVQSPRYKIIEKKQPVAFWCNPISGHNTLYWYLQNLGQGPELLIRYENEEAVDDSQLPKDRFSAERLKGVDSTLKIQPAELGDSAVYLCASSFRSGLGYNEQFFGPGTRLTVL.

Written as DNA, the CDR3 is TGTGCCAGTAGCCGCCTTTCCGGGACTACCAATGAGCAGTTCTTC. This codes for CASSRLSGTTNEQFF. This rearrangement joins TRBV19 to TRBJ2-1, with 7 positions matching TRBD2. Trimming took 6 bases from V and 6 from J; bases not matched to a gene: 11. The germline CDR1 and CDR2 sequences are LNHDA and SQIVND (reference sequence). CDR3 length equals 15 residues.

CDR3 protein: CASSTALAGGRSGTDTQYF. The CDR3, as DNA: TGTGCCAGTAGTACCGCTCTAGCGGGAGGGCGATCGGGCACAGATACGCAGTATTTT. The chain has TRBV19 and TRBJ2-3; 12 nucleotides agree with TRBD2. Germline-derived CDR1 and CDR2 are LNHDA and SQIVND (reference sequence). This CDR3 is built from 19 residues. J was trimmed by 1 base and V by 4 bases; bases with no gene match: 12.

The chain has TRBV10-3 and TRBJ1-1, with D possibly TRBD1 on 5 matching bases. CDR3 length: 14 residues. The germline V gene encodes CDR1 ENHRY and CDR2 SYGVKD. V was trimmed by 11 bases and J by 4 bases, leaving 20 bases between them. The CDR3 DNA reads TGTGCCTCCCAAGGAGGGCAGGGAGCCACTGAAGCTTTCTTT. Its protein product is CASQGGQGATEAFF.

V gene TRBV6-5 combines with J gene TRBJ2-7, with 7 bases lining up with TRBD1. Trimming removed 2 bases from V and 5 bases from J; junction bases left unmatched: 9. The CDR3 extends over 15 amino acids. CDR1 is MNHEY and CDR2 is SVGAGI in the germline V gene. The CDR3 loop is CASSYQGEGSHEQYF. The CDR3 DNA reads TGTGCCAGCAGTTACCAGGGGGAAGGGAGCCACGAGCAGTACTTC.

The chain joins TRBV28 to TRBJ1-1; D uncertain. CDR3 size: 13 residues. V lost 1 base to trimming and J lost 2 bases, with 5 bases between them. Germline values: CDR1 MDHEN, CDR2 SYDVKM. CDR3 sequence (DNA): TGTGCCAGCAGTTTATTTTTAAACACTGAAGCTTTCTTT. This gives the protein CASSLFLNTEAFF.

This clone was seen a handful of times. The genes are TRBV6-5 and TRBJ2-1, with 9 bases identical to TRBD1. Trimming cost V 8 bases and J 9 bases; bases outside gene matches: 11. The CDR3 consists of 14 residues. From germline, CDR1 is MNHEY and CDR2 SVGAGI. DNA for the CDR3: TGTGCCAGCGTGTTCAGGACAGGGGTTGGTGAGCAGTTCTTC. Its protein is CASVFRTGVGEQFF.

The V call is TRBV5-1, the J call TRBJ2-7, with 9 bases identical to TRBD2. Germline assignment: CDR1 SGHRS and CDR2 YFSETQ. V shed 4 bases, J shed 3 bases, and the junction held 5 bases outside the gene matches. The CDR3 consists of 14 residues. The CDR3 here is CASSPRTSVYEQYF. In nucleotides, the CDR3 is TGCGCCAGCAGCCCAAGGACTAGCGTCTACGAGCAGTACTTC.